This entry describes one T cell receptor beta chain. Clones were sequenced by immunoSEQ multiplex PCR, and TCRdb holds only the in-frame ones, with some missing. The repertoire holds around 300,000 clones, just over 85% seen once, with around 1% in the top ten. The CDR3 is 15 residues long. The V end was cut by 1 base, the J end by 0 bases, with 11 bases between. Germline CDR1 is SGHNT and CDR2 is YYREEE (reference sequence). This record comes from a study of cytomegalovirus exposure and HLA in healthy donors. The receptor's source is a woman in her late teens or twenties in good health and CMV-seronegative. Source material: PBMCs. The genes are TRBV5-4 and TRBJ2-7; D may be TRBD2 (6 bases). The CDR3 sequence: CASSLPAGNSYEQYF. The CDR3 DNA reads TGTGCCAGCAGCTTGCCGGCGGGGAACTCCTACGAGCAGTACTTC. The whole variable domain, remainder taken from reference TRBV5-4 and TRBJ2-7, is ETGVTQSPTHLIKTRGQQVTLRCSSQSGHNTVSWYQQALGQGPQFIFQYYREEENGRGNFPPRFSGLQFPNYSSELNVNALELDDSALYLCASSLPAGNSYEQYFGPGTRLTVT.